These T cell receptor beta chains were read from a single sample in a study of metastatic and nonmetastatic thyroid tumors. TCRdb re-called clones from the PCR reads using MiXCR. The profile shows 31,000 or so clones, 15% to 20% of them singletons. Sequencing used blood. Receptors originate from a female donor with papillary thyroid cancer or a benign thyroid nodule (not recorded which). Some clones in this sample may be carry-over from other donors' samples. CDR3s include the opening cysteine and the closing phenylalanine or tryptophan. The order of the fields is clone size, V gene, D gene, J gene, CDR3 DNA, CDR3 protein. The D gene is left open where the match is weak. A clone size is listed for some rows: how often the clone was seen (once, few, many), or a class if it is expanded.

abundance: .
v_gene: TRBV6-1
d_gene: TRBD1
j_gene: TRBJ2-7
CDR3nt: TGTGCCAGCAGTATGGACAGGGGTGGCTCCTACGAGCAGTACTTC
CDR3aa: CASSMDRGGSYEQYF

abundance: many
v_gene: TRBV7-2
d_gene: TRBD2
j_gene: TRBJ2-7
CDR3nt: TGTGCCAGCAGCTTACTAGCGGGAGGCTACGAGCAGTACTTC
CDR3aa: CASSLLAGGYEQYF

abundance: many
v_gene: TRBV28
d_gene: TRBD1
j_gene: TRBJ2-1
CDR3nt: TGTGCCAGCAGTGACCTCCGGACAGGGGGGAGGAACAATGAGCAGTTCTTC
CDR3aa: CASSDLRTGGRNNEQFF

abundance: many
v_gene: TRBV30
d_gene: .
j_gene: TRBJ2-2
CDR3nt: TGTGCCTGGAGGGTCCCAGACTTTACCGGGGAGCTGTTTTTT
CDR3aa: CAWRVPDFTGELFF

abundance: many
v_gene: TRBV20-1
d_gene: TRBD1
j_gene: TRBJ2-7
CDR3nt: TGCAGTGCTAGAGATCCTAGGACAGGGGGCGTGTACGAGCAGTACTTC
CDR3aa: CSARDPRTGGVYEQYF

abundance: few
v_gene: TRBV6-5
d_gene: .
j_gene: TRBJ2-2
CDR3nt: TGTGCCAGCAGTTACTCTACGGGACTCATGTGCACCGGGGAGCTGTTTTTT
CDR3aa: CASSYSTGLMCTGELFF

abundance: many
v_gene: TRBV6-2/TRBV6-3
d_gene: .
j_gene: TRBJ1-1
CDR3nt: TGTGCCAGTAAATTAGGACATGCTGTTTCAACTGAAGCTTTCTTT
CDR3aa: CASKLGHAVSTEAFF

abundance: .
v_gene: TRBV20-1
d_gene: TRBD1
j_gene: TRBJ1-1
CDR3nt: TGCAGTGCTAGATCGGGACAGTGGAACACTGAAGCTTTCTTT
CDR3aa: CSARSGQWNTEAFF

abundance: .
v_gene: TRBV9
d_gene: .
j_gene: TRBJ1-1
CDR3nt: TGTGCCAGCACCCTGGGCAGCGGTGGTGAAGCTTTCTTT
CDR3aa: CASTLGSGGEAFF

abundance: .
v_gene: TRBV5-1
d_gene: TRBD1
j_gene: TRBJ2-1
CDR3nt: TGCGCCAGCAGCTTGAGTTGGGGACAGTGGCAAAATGAGCAGTTCTTC
CDR3aa: CASSLSWGQWQNEQFF

abundance: .
v_gene: TRBV20-1
d_gene: .
j_gene: TRBJ1-6
CDR3nt: TGCAGTGCAAAAGGACATTGCGGTTCACCCCTCCACTTT
CDR3aa: CSAKGHCGSPLHF

abundance: .
v_gene: TRBV12-3/TRBV12-4
d_gene: .
j_gene: TRBJ2-1
CDR3nt: TGTGCCAGCAGGGGTCCGCAGGTGGTAAACAATGAGCAGTTCTTC
CDR3aa: CASRGPQVVNNEQFF

abundance: many
v_gene: TRBV4-2
d_gene: .
j_gene: TRBJ2-1
CDR3nt: TGTGCCAGCAGCCAAGGAGACAATGAGCAGTTCTTC
CDR3aa: CASSQGDNEQFF